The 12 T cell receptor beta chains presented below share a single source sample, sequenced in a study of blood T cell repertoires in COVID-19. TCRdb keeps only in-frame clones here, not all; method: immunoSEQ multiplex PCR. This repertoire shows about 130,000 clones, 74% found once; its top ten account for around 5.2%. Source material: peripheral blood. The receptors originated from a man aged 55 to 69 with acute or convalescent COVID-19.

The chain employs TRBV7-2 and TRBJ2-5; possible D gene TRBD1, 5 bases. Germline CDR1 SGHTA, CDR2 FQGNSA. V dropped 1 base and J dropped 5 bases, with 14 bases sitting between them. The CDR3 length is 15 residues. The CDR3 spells CASSLVQGSFETQYF. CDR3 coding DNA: TGTGCCAGCAGCTTAGTTCAGGGCAGTTTCGAGACCCAGTACTTC.

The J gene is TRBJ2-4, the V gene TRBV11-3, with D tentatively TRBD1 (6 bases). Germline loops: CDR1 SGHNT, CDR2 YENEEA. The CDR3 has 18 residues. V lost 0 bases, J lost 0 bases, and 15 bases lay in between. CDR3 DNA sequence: TGTGCCAGCAGCTTAGACAGGGGAGTGACACTAGCCAAAAACATTCAGTACTTC. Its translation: CASSLDRGVTLAKNIQYF.

The CDR3 sequence is CASKTDYSNQPQHF. The CDR3 region has the DNA TGTGCCAGCAAGACAGATTATAGCAATCAGCCCCAGCATTTT. The chain combines TRBV2 with TRBJ1-5; D possibly corresponds to TRBD1 (5 bases). Germline V gene data show CDR1 as SNHLY and CDR2 as FYNNEI. Trimming took off 7 bases at V and 0 bases at J, with 10 bases between the two ends. The CDR3 is made up of 14 amino acids.

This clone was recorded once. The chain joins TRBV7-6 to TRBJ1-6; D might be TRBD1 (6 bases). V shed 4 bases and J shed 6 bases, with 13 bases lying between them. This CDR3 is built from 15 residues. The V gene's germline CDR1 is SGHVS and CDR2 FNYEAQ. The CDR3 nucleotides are TGTGCCAGCAGCTCGCAGGGGCCTGGTAATTCACCCCTCCACTTT. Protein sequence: CASSSQGPGNSPLHF.

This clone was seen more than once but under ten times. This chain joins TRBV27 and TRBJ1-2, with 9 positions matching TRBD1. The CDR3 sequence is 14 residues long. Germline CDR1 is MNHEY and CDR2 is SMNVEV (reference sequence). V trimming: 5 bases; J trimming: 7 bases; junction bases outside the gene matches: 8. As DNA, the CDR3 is TGTGCCAGCAGTAAGATACAGGGGGCCGGTGGCTACACCTTC. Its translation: CASSKIQGAGGYTF.

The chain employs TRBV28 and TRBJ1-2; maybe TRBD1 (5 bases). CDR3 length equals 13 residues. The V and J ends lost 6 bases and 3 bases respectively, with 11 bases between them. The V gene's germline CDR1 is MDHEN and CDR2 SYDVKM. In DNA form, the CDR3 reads TGTGCCAGCAGACGACAGCCCGACTATGGCTACACCTTC. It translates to CASRRQPDYGYTF.

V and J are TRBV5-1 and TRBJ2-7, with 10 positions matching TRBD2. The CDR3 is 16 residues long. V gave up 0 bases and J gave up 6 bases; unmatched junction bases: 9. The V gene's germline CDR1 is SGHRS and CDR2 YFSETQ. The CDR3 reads CASSLVASGSLVEQYF. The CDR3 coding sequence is TGCGCCAGCAGCTTGGTTGCTAGCGGGAGTCTAGTCGAGCAGTACTTC.

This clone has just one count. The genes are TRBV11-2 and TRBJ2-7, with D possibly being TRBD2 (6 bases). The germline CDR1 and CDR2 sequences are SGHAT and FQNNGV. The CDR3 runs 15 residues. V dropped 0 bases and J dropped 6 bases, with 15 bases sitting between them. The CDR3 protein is CASSLDVAGISEQYF. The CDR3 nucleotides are TGTGCCAGCAGCTTAGATGTGGCGGGGATCTCCGAGCAGTACTTC. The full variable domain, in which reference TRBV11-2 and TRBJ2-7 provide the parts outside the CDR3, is EAGVAQSPRYKIIEKRQSVAFWCNPISGHATLYWYQQILGQGPKLLIQFQNNGVVDDSQLPKDRFSAERLKGVDSTLKIQPAKLEDSAVYLCASSLDVAGISEQYFGPGTRLTVT.

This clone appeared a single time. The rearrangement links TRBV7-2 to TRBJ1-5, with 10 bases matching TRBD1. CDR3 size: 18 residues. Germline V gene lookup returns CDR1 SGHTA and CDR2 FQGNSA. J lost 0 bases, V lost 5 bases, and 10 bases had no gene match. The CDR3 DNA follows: TGTGCCAGCAGCCCGGACAGGGGGGGACTCTATAGCAATCAGCCCCAGCATTTT. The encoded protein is CASSPDRGGLYSNQPQHF.

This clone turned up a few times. The CDR3 here is CASSLFSGGYDYNEQFF. In DNA form, the CDR3 reads TGCGCCAGCAGCTTGTTTAGCGGGGGGTATGACTACAATGAGCAGTTCTTC. This rearrangement joins TRBV5-1 to TRBJ2-1; 10 nucleotides agree with TRBD2. This CDR3 comprises 17 residues. CDR1 SGHRS and CDR2 YFSETQ come from the germline V gene. J lost 3 bases, V lost 1 base, and 7 bases had no gene match.

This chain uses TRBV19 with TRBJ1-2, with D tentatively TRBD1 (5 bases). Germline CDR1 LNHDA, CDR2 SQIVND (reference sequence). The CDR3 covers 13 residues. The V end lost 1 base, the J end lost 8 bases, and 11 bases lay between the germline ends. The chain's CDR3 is CASSIGNQGGYTF. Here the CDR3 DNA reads TGTGCCAGTAGTATAGGGAATCAGGGAGGCTACACCTTC.

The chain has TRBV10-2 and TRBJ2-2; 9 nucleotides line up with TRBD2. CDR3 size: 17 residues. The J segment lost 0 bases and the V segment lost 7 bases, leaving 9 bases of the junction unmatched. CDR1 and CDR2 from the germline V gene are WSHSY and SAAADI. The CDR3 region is CASIGAGGQANTGELFF. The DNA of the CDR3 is TGCGCCAGCATAGGAGCGGGAGGTCAAGCGAACACCGGGGAGCTGTTTTTT.